A single sample is the source of the 27 T cell receptor beta chains below, sequenced in a study of memory CD4+ T cells and cytomegalovirus serostatus. Single viable CD3+CD4+CD8-CD45RO+ cells were sorted as the memory CD4+ T cells. Assay used: immunoSEQ multiplex PCR; TCRdb lists only in-frame clones, some missing. The profile shows about 38,000 clones, 65% to 80% of them singletons. Material for sequencing was memory CD4+ T cells from blood. The source is an adult in good health and CMV-seropositive.

The rearrangement joins TRBV6-6 to TRBJ2-3, with D unclear. The length of the CDR3 is 15 residues. V was shortened by 2 bases and J by 0 bases, with 9 bases between the two germline ends. Per the germline V gene, CDR1 is MNHNY and CDR2 is SVGAGI (reference sequence). In nucleotides, the CDR3 is TGTGCCAGCAGTTACGGGTTGATAAGCACAGATACGCAGTATTTT. Encoded protein: CASSYGLISTDTQYF.

The chain couples TRBV6-1 to TRBJ2-2; tentatively, D is TRBD1 or TRBD2 (5 bases each). Germline CDR1 is MNHNS and CDR2 is SASEGT. This CDR3 comprises 14 residues. Trimming took off 7 bases at V and 4 bases at J, with 13 bases between the two ends. DNA for the CDR3: TGTGCCAGCATCCTCCTGAGGGGCACCGGGGAGCTGTTTTTT. Its protein is CASILLRGTGELFF.

This rearrangement joins TRBV5-6 to TRBJ2-2; D is perhaps TRBD2 (5 bases). This CDR3 contains 15 residues. Trimming took off 0 bases at V and 3 bases at J, with 9 bases between the two ends. CDR1 is SGHDT and CDR2 is YYEEEE in the germline V gene. CDR3 sequence reads: CASSLGLADTGELFF. The CDR3 nucleotides read TGTGCCAGCAGCTTGGGCCTAGCTGACACCGGGGAGCTGTTTTTT.

The rearrangement links TRBV5-1 to TRBJ2-1, with TRBD1 as a possible D gene (5 bases). The V and J ends lost 4 bases and 4 bases respectively, with 15 bases between them. Germline V gene lookup returns CDR1 SGHRS and CDR2 YFSETQ. The CDR3 is 15 residues long. CDR3 DNA sequence: TGCGCCAGCAGCATCCAGGGATTTGAGTACAATGAGCAGTTCTTC. Its translation is CASSIQGFEYNEQFF.

The chain combines TRBV19 with TRBJ1-2; 10 bases line up with TRBD1. The trim removed 5 bases at V and 2 bases at J, leaving 5 bases unmatched. The CDR3 length is 15 residues. Germline V gives CDR1 LNHDA, CDR2 SQIVND (reference sequence). The CDR3 region is CASSAQTGGNYGYTF. In nucleotides, the CDR3 is TGTGCCAGTAGTGCACAGACAGGGGGCAACTATGGCTACACCTTC.

This chain joins TRBV13 and TRBJ2-3; 7 nucleotides line up with TRBD2. The germline V gene has CDR1 PRHDT and CDR2 FYEKMQ (reference sequence). V dropped 3 bases and J dropped 4; count of bases not matched to a gene: 16. The CDR3 length is 18 residues. CDR3 nucleotide sequence: TGTGCCAGCAGCTTTCGCCTTATAGGCGGGAGTAACCCAGATACGCAGTATTTT. It is translated as CASSFRLIGGSNPDTQYF.

This sequence joins TRBV11-2 and TRBJ2-5; 10 nucleotides match TRBD2. CDR3 size: 14 residues. With 5 bases clipped from V and 7 bases from J, the junction kept 7 bases outside the gene matches. From germline, CDR1 is SGHAT and CDR2 FQNNGV. CDR3 DNA: TGTGCCAGCAGCCTTAGCGGGAGGTCGGGGACCCAGTACTTC. Its protein product is CASSLSGRSGTQYF. Combining the CDR3 with reference TRBV11-2 and TRBJ2-5 gives the whole variable domain EAGVAQSPRYKIIEKRQSVAFWCNPISGHATLYWYQQILGQGPKLLIQFQNNGVVDDSQLPKDRFSAERLKGVDSTLKIQPAKLEDSAVYLCASSLSGRSGTQYFGPGTRLLVL.

This rearrangement joins TRBV10-3 to TRBJ2-7; TRBD1 might be the D (6 bases). Trimming stripped 10 bases from V and 5 bases from J, with 15 bases between. CDR1 is ENHRY, CDR2 SYGVKD, per germline. The CDR3 is 12 amino acids. The CDR3 DNA is TGTGCCACCTCGGACAGCTCGGACGAGCAGTACTTC. Translated: CATSDSSDEQYF.

V gene TRBV18 combines with J gene TRBJ2-5, with D unclear. The CDR3 spans 14 residues. Germline V gene sequence: CDR1 KGHSH, CDR2 LQKENI. V lost 3 bases and J lost 2, with 10 bases in between. This CDR3 reads CASSPRNGQETQYF. The CDR3 region has the DNA TGTGCCAGCTCACCGAGAAATGGACAAGAGACCCAGTACTTC.

This clone was picked up a small number of times. The chain carries TRBV19 and TRBJ2-1; TRBD1 might be the D (6 bases). This CDR3 is 18 amino acids long. Germline CDR1 is LNHDA and CDR2 is SQIVND (reference sequence). Trimming took 3 bases from V and 3 from J, leaving 21 bases between them. CDR3 in amino acids: CASSMRGSVSYDYNEQFF. CDR3 nucleotide sequence: TGTGCCAGTAGTATGAGGGGGTCCGTGTCCTACGACTACAATGAGCAGTTCTTC.

The rearrangement uses TRBV6-1 and TRBJ1-2, with TRBD1 matching 7 bases. The trim removed 4 bases at V and 7 bases at J, leaving 6 bases unmatched. CDR1 and CDR2 from the germline V gene are MNHNS and SASEGT. The CDR3 is 13 residues long. The CDR3 sequence is CASSAEGGSGYTF. In DNA form, the CDR3 reads TGTGCCAGCAGTGCGGAAGGGGGCTCTGGCTACACCTTC.

CDR3 nucleotides: TGCAGCGGGGAGTCAAACTATGGCTACACCTTC. It is translated as CSGESNYGYTF. The gene calls are TRBV29-1 and TRBJ1-2, with D hard to call. V was clipped by 7 bases and J by 2 bases, with 8 bases between them. The germline V gene encodes CDR1 SQVTM and CDR2 ANQGSEA. CDR3 length: 11 amino acids.

The chain has TRBV28 and TRBJ2-7; 9 bases are a match to TRBD1. Germline V CDR1 and CDR2: MDHEN, SYDVKM. V shed 2 bases and J 4 bases; nucleotides not matched to a gene: 3. This CDR3 comprises 14 residues. The CDR3 DNA follows: TGTGCCAGCAGTTTAACAGGGGGCAAATACGAGCAGTACTTC. This gives the protein CASSLTGGKYEQYF.

This chain joins TRBV5-6 and TRBJ2-5, with D possibly TRBD2 on 6 matching bases. Deletions cut 2 bases from V and 4 bases from J, with 9 bases between. Looked up from germline, CDR1 is SGHDT and CDR2 is YYEEEE. This CDR3 contains 13 residues. CDR3 residues: CASSFLGGETQYF. The CDR3 nucleotides read TGTGCCAGCAGCTTTTTGGGGGGAGAGACCCAGTACTTC.

V usage is TRBV19 and J usage is TRBJ1-2; D gene uncertain. CDR1 and CDR2 from the germline V gene are LNHDA and SQIVND (reference sequence). Trimming pared 0 bases from V and 5 bases from J, leaving 10 bases between. The CDR3 totals 14 residues. CDR3 sequence (DNA): TGTGCCAGTAGTATAGATCTTGGAGATTATGGCTACACCTTC. Translating it yields CASSIDLGDYGYTF.

This clone was picked up a small number of times. One junction end disagrees with the germline gene, perhaps due to a read error. The genes are TRBV7-6 and TRBJ1-1; perhaps TRBD1 as D (6 bases). Looked up from germline, CDR1 is SGHVS and CDR2 is FNYEAQ. This CDR3 spans 14 amino acids. The CDR3, as DNA: TGTGCCAGCAGATTAGGGGGGATGAACACTGAAGCTTTCTTT. Protein product: CASRLGGMNTEAFF.

This chain joins TRBV4-3 and TRBJ1-1; no definite D call. The V end was cut by 4 bases, the J end by 0 bases, with 6 bases between. The length of the CDR3 is 13 residues. Germline lookup yields CDR1 LGHNA and CDR2 YSLEER. CDR3 in amino acids: CASSRLVNTEAFF. CDR3 in DNA: TGCGCCAGCAGCCGACTAGTGAACACTGAAGCTTTCTTT.

The gene calls are TRBV5-5 and TRBJ1-3, with 10 positions matching TRBD1. This CDR3 has 13 residues. Germline lookup yields CDR1 SGHKS and CDR2 YYEKEE (reference sequence). Trimming at V came to 7 bases and at J to 5 bases, leaving 3 bases not matched to a gene. CDR3 sequence: CASSTGGRNTIYF. The CDR3 DNA follows: TGTGCCAGCTCGACAGGGGGCAGAAACACCATATATTTT.

This sequence joins TRBV5-5 and TRBJ2-1; tentatively, D is TRBD1 or TRBD2 (5 bases each). The CDR3 consists of 13 residues. V shed 0 bases and J shed 9 bases, with 10 bases lying between them. CDR1 SGHKS and CDR2 YYEKEE come from the germline V gene (reference sequence). CDR3 loop: CASSLGGVGEQFF. Written as DNA, the CDR3 is TGTGCCAGCAGCTTGGGAGGGGTGGGTGAGCAGTTCTTC.

The rearrangement uses TRBV7-3 and TRBJ2-5; D gene uncertain. Near its end, the DNA agrees better with TRBJ2-7, so the J call may be wrong. The CDR3 extends over 13 amino acids. CDR1 and CDR2 (germline): SGHTA, FQGTGA. The CDR3 DNA follows: TGTGCCAGCAGCTTCCAATACGGAGACGAGCAGTACTTC. It is translated as CASSFQYGDEQYF.

By proportion, this clone is medium-sized. The V and J genes are TRBV6-1 and TRBJ2-3, with 8 bases identical to TRBD1. V was clipped by 0 bases and J by 4 bases; unmatched bases: 3. Germline V gene sequence: CDR1 MNHNS, CDR2 SASEGT. The CDR3 is made up of 15 amino acids. The CDR3 region has the DNA TGTGCCAGCAGTGAAGCTGTGACAGGGGCAGATACGCAGTATTTT. Protein product: CASSEAVTGADTQYF.

This chain connects TRBV5-4 to TRBJ2-3; 7 bases are shared with TRBD1. The junction had 11 bases not matched to a gene; V was cut back by 4 bases and J by 3 bases. Germline CDR1 is SGHNT and CDR2 is YYREEE (reference sequence). The CDR3 has 16 residues. In DNA, the CDR3 is TGTGCCAGCAGCAATAAAGGGGGCGCCCTTACAGATACGCAGTATTTT. It encodes CASSNKGGALTDTQYF.

The gene calls are TRBV5-4 and TRBJ2-5; D possibly matches TRBD1 or TRBD2 (5 bases each). Germline lookup yields CDR1 SGHNT and CDR2 YYREEE (reference sequence). The germline V and J ends were trimmed by 1 base and 5 bases, with 9 bases remaining between them. There are 13 residues in the CDR3. CDR3: CASSLIREETQYF. CDR3 nucleotide sequence: TGTGCCAGCAGCTTGATCAGGGAGGAGACCCAGTACTTC.

This rearrangement joins TRBV6-1 to TRBJ1-5; no clear D. Trimming shortened V by 7 bases and J by 0 bases, and 10 bases separated the two germline ends. Germline lookup yields CDR1 MNHNS and CDR2 SASEGT. The CDR3 has 14 amino acids. The CDR3 is CASIPGNSNQPQHF. The CDR3 bases are TGTGCCAGCATCCCAGGTAATAGCAATCAGCCCCAGCATTTT.

This chain joins TRBV5-1 and TRBJ2-5, with D maybe TRBD1 (5 bases). V shed 4 bases and J shed 1 base, with 8 bases lying between them. CDR3 length equals 13 residues. Germline loops: CDR1 SGHRS, CDR2 YFSETQ. The CDR3 reads CASSRGLQETQYF. The CDR3 coding sequence is TGCGCCAGCAGCAGGGGCCTCCAAGAGACCCAGTACTTC.

The CDR3 sequence is CASSASGSETQYF. The DNA of the CDR3 is TGTGCCAGCAGTGCTTCGGGGTCCGAGACCCAGTACTTC. The chain carries TRBV6-5 and TRBJ2-5, with D possibly matching TRBD2 (5 bases). This CDR3 contains 13 residues. CDR1 MNHEY and CDR2 SVGAGI come from the germline V gene. Trimming took 5 bases from V and 5 from J, leaving 12 bases between them.

V usage is TRBV11-1 and J usage is TRBJ2-1; TRBD2 matches 12 bases. Losses at the gene ends were 5 bases for V and 8 bases for J; bases not matched to a gene: 13. This CDR3 region has 17 residues. Germline loops: CDR1 SGHAT, CDR2 FQDESV (reference sequence). The CDR3 spells CASSPGLTSGSFYEQFF. The CDR3 coding sequence is TGTGCCAGCAGCCCCGGGCTGACTAGCGGGAGTTTCTATGAGCAGTTCTTC.